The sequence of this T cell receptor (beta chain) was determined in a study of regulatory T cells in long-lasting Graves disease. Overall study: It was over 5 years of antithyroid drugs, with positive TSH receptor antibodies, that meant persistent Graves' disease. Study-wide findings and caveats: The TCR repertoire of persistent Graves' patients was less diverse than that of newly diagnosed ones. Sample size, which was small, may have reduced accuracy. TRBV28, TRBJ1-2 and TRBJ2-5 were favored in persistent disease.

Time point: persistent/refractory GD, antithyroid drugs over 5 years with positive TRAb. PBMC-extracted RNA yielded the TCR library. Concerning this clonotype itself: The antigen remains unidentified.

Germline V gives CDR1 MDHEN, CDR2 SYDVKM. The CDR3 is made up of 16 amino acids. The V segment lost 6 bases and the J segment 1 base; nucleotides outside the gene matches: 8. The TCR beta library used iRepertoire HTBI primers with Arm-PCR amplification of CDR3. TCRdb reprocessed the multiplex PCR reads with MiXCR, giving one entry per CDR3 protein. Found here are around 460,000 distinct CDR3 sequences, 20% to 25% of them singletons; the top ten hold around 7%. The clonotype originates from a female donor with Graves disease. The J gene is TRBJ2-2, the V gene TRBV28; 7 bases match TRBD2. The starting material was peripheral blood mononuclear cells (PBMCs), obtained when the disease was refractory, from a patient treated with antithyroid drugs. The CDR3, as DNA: TGTGCCAGCAGCCCCAGCGGGACTCTGAACACCGGGGAGCTGTTTTTT. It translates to CASSPSGTLNTGELFF.